The next 32 T cell receptor beta chains were all read from a single sample in a study of blood T cell repertoires in COVID-19. Profiled with immunoSEQ multiplex PCR; TCRdb holds only in-frame clones, not every one. Of some 200,000 clones listed, around 94% are singletons. The sample consisted of peripheral blood. The receptor set was obtained from a man aged 25 to 40 with COVID-19, enrolled during active disease.

The chain has TRBV19 and TRBJ1-2; 7 bases fit TRBD1. Germline values: CDR1 LNHDA, CDR2 SQIVND (reference sequence). The CDR3 covers 12 residues. V lost 3 bases to trimming and J lost 7 bases; unmatched junction nucleotides: 2. The CDR3 here is CASSIRQGGYTF. As DNA, the CDR3 is TGTGCCAGTAGTATCCGACAGGGTGGCTACACCTTC. Based on the CDR3 plus reference TRBV19 and TRBJ1-2, the full variable domain is DGGITQSPKYLFRKEGQNVTLSCEQNLNHDAMYWYRQDPGQGLRLIYYSQIVNDFQKGDIAEGYSVSREKKESFPLTVTSAQKNPTAFYLCASSIRQGGYTFGSGTRLTVV.

The chain joins TRBV7-3 to TRBJ2-5; TRBD2 aligns across 12 bases. V lost 4 bases, J lost 5 bases, and 5 bases stayed unmatched. The CDR3 covers 15 residues. Germline CDR1 and CDR2: SGHTA and FQGTGA. The CDR3 DNA reads as TGTGCCAGCAGCTCTCTAGCGGGGGGGCCCGAGACCCAGTACTTC. Its protein product is CASSSLAGGPETQYF.

The chain has TRBV6-5 and TRBJ1-5; TRBD1 matches 9 bases. The germline V gene has CDR1 MNHEY and CDR2 SVGAGI. V lost 6 bases, J lost 4 bases, and 7 bases stayed unmatched. This CDR3 comprises 15 residues. CDR3 DNA sequence: TGTGCCAGCAGAAACGGAGGGACAGGGAATCAGCCCCAGCATTTT. Encoded protein: CASRNGGTGNQPQHF.

This chain uses TRBV4-1 with TRBJ2-7, with 8 bases fitting TRBD1. The CDR3 runs 15 residues. Germline V gene sequence: CDR1 MGHRA, CDR2 YSYEKL. V lost 4 bases and J lost 0; bases outside the gene matches: 5. The CDR3 nucleotides are TGCGCCAGCAGCCCTGACAGGGGACACTCCTACGAGCAGTACTTC. Translation gives CASSPDRGHSYEQYF.

The CDR3 region is CASSPSPLDIAYEQYF. The CDR3 DNA follows: TGTGCCAGCAGCCCATCCCCGTTGGACATAGCCTACGAGCAGTACTTC. V usage is TRBV11-2 and J usage is TRBJ2-7; D may be TRBD1 (5 bases). V was pared by 5 bases and J by 2 bases, with 19 bases between. Looked up from germline, CDR1 is SGHAT and CDR2 is FQNNGV. This CDR3 has 16 amino acids.

This chain links TRBV4-2 with TRBJ1-1; a weak D match, TRBD1 (5 bases). Germline V gene data show CDR1 as LGHNA and CDR2 as YNFKEQ. This CDR3 has 16 residues. Trimming took off 3 bases at V and 1 base at J, with 15 bases between the two ends. CDR3 sequence (DNA): TGTGCCAGCAGCCAGACTAGGGGCGGGAGGAACACTGAAGCTTTCTTT. Translating gives CASSQTRGGRNTEAFF.

The rearrangement joins TRBV9 to TRBJ2-1; TRBD1 is a possible D gene (6 bases). V was cut by 0 bases and J by 0 bases, with 13 bases left in between. The V gene's germline CDR1 is SGDLS and CDR2 YYNGEE. The CDR3 spans 17 residues. CDR3 region: CASSVGGTGFSYNEQFF. In DNA, the CDR3 is TGTGCCAGCAGCGTAGGGGGAACAGGGTTCTCCTACAATGAGCAGTTCTTC.

V usage is TRBV27 and J usage is TRBJ1-2; no firm D call. Trimming took off 5 bases at V and 8 bases at J, with 15 bases between the two ends. Germline CDR1 and CDR2: MNHEY and SMNVEV (reference sequence). The CDR3 is 13 amino acids. The CDR3 DNA reads TGTGCCAGCAGTGGGCGACTAGAGCAGGGCTACACCTTC. Amino acid sequence: CASSGRLEQGYTF.

The CDR3 here is CASSQDLERGGLLSREQFF. Written as DNA, the CDR3 is TGTGCCAGCAGCCAAGATCTAGAGCGGGGGGGCCTCTTATCTCGTGAGCAGTTCTTC. The chain carries TRBV3-1 (or the pseudogene TRBV3-2) and TRBJ2-1, with 10 bases that match TRBD2. Germline values: CDR1 LGHDT, CDR2 YNNKEL (reference sequence). The CDR3 is 19 residues long. V shed 0 bases and J 9 bases; nucleotides not matched to a gene: 17.

J is TRBJ1-2 and V is TRBV19; D remains unclear. Germline values: CDR1 LNHDA, CDR2 SQIVND (reference sequence). The CDR3 spans 13 residues. Between the trimmed V and J ends, which lost 0 bases and 5 bases, there was a span of 7 bases. CDR3 in amino acids: CASSIEGGYGYTF. CDR3 in DNA: TGTGCCAGTAGTATAGAGGGAGGGTATGGCTACACCTTC.

J is TRBJ1-5 and V is TRBV12-3 or TRBV12-4; the D is unclear. Trimming cost V 3 bases and J 6 bases, with 9 bases left between them. The CDR3 totals 13 residues. In nucleotides, the CDR3 is TGTGCCAGCAGTTTTGAAGATAGTCAGCCCCAGCATTTT. This translates into CASSFEDSQPQHF.

This chain uses TRBV5-4 with TRBJ2-5, with 8 positions matching TRBD2. Germline lookup yields CDR1 SGHNT and CDR2 YYREEE (reference sequence). V lost 0 bases, J lost 7 bases, and 8 bases stayed unmatched. The CDR3 runs 15 residues. CDR3 amino acids: CASSLGGYREGTQYF. The CDR3 bases are TGTGCCAGCAGCTTGGGAGGGTATCGGGAGGGGACCCAGTACTTC.

The chain joins TRBV25-1 to TRBJ2-2, with a tentative D call TRBD1 (5 bases). Per the germline V gene, CDR1 is MGHDK and CDR2 is SYGVNS. The CDR3 length is 13 residues. Trimming pared 6 bases from V and 4 bases from J, leaving 9 bases between. The CDR3 region has the DNA TGTGCCAGCAGCTTACAGGTCACCGGGGAGCTGTTTTTT. Protein product: CASSLQVTGELFF.

This clone was seen once. This sequence joins TRBV4-1 and TRBJ1-2; TRBD1 is a possible D gene (5 bases). The ends were cut back, 3 bases at V and 0 bases at J, with 17 bases in the middle. The CDR3 extends over 17 amino acids. Germline V gives CDR1 MGHRA, CDR2 YSYEKL. CDR3 sequence: CASSQSKPGEANYGYTF. The CDR3 DNA follows: TGCGCCAGCAGCCAGTCTAAGCCGGGGGAAGCTAACTATGGCTACACCTTC.

This chain links TRBV2 with TRBJ1-1; D uncertain. Trimming removed 4 bases at V and 7 bases at J, with 13 bases between. The V gene's germline CDR1 is SNHLY and CDR2 FYNNEI. CDR3 length: 13 amino acids. CDR3 loop: CASSGSPAGEAFF. CDR3 coding DNA: TGTGCCAGCAGTGGGTCGCCTGCCGGTGAAGCTTTCTTT.

The CDR3 loop is CASSSFDSPNYGYTF. The CDR3 DNA follows: TGTGCCAGTAGTTCCTTTGACAGCCCGAACTATGGCTACACCTTC. The rearrangement joins TRBV19 to TRBJ1-2, with a tentative D call TRBD1 (5 bases). From germline, CDR1 is LNHDA and CDR2 SQIVND (reference sequence). The CDR3 covers 15 residues. The V and J ends lost 5 bases and 2 bases respectively, with 15 bases between them.

The V call is TRBV5-4, the J call TRBJ1-6, with 9 bases that match TRBD1. Trimming cost V 4 bases and J 6 bases; bases outside gene matches: 8. Looked up from germline, CDR1 is SGHNT and CDR2 is YYREEE (reference sequence). The CDR3 runs 16 residues. The CDR3 region has the DNA TGTGCCAGCAGCAAAGAACAGGGGGCCTCTAATTCACCCCTCCACTTT. Its translation is CASSKEQGASNSPLHF. Supplemented by reference TRBV5-4 and TRBJ1-6, the full variable domain reads ETGVTQSPTHLIKTRGQQVTLRCSSQSGHNTVSWYQQALGQGPQFIFQYYREEENGRGNFPPRFSGLQFPNYSSELNVNALELDDSALYLCASSKEQGASNSPLHFGNGTRLTVT.

A word on this clone: One base away lies a much larger clone, so this may be a sequencing read error. The genes are TRBV25-1 and TRBJ1-2; D gene unclear. The CDR3 loop spans 12 amino acids. Trimming took 5 bases from V and 0 from J, leaving 4 bases between them. Germline-derived CDR1 and CDR2 are MGHDK and SYGVNS. In nucleotides, the CDR3 is TGTGCCAGCAGTTTAGCTAACTATGGCTACACCTTC. Amino acids: CASSLANYGYTF.

The chain employs TRBV2 and TRBJ2-1; D remains ambiguous. Germline loops: CDR1 SNHLY, CDR2 FYNNEI. The CDR3 is 13 residues long. Trimming removed 4 bases from V and 12 bases from J, with 16 bases in between. The CDR3 loop reads CASSVSLSGGQFF. DNA for the CDR3: TGTGCCAGCAGTGTCAGCCTCTCCGGCGGGCAGTTCTTC. Based on the CDR3 plus reference TRBV2 and TRBJ2-1, the full variable domain is EPEVTQTPSHQVTQMGQEVILRCVPISNHLYFYWYRQILGQKVEFLVSFYNNEISEKSEIFDDQFSVERPDGSNFTLKIRSTKLEDSAMYFCASSVSLSGGQFFGPGTRLTVL.

For the CDR3, the DNA is TGTGCCTGGGGAGAGGGGGGGGGATTTGATACGCAGTATTTT. Translated: CAWGEGGGFDTQYF. The chain uses TRBV30 and TRBJ2-3; perhaps TRBD2 as D (7 bases). Germline V gene lookup returns CDR1 GTSNPN and CDR2 SVGIG (reference sequence). The CDR3 is 14 residues long. Trimming stripped 5 bases from V and 6 bases from J, with 18 bases between.

The chain has TRBV25-1 and TRBJ1-1; TRBD1 might be the D (5 bases). The CDR3 consists of 12 residues. Trimming shortened V by 7 bases and J by 6 bases, and 12 bases separated the two germline ends. Germline CDR1 and CDR2: MGHDK and SYGVNS. As DNA, the CDR3 is TGTGCCAGCACCTCAAGGGGTGCTGAAGCTTTCTTT. This gives the protein CASTSRGAEAFF.

V and J are TRBV9 and TRBJ2-5; possibly TRBD2 for D (5 bases). Germline CDR1 SGDLS, CDR2 YYNGEE. CDR3 size: 17 residues. V lost 0 bases and J lost 2, with 17 bases in between. The DNA of the CDR3 is TGTGCCAGCAGCGTAGCCGTTAGTGGAGAGGGTCAAGAGACCCAGTACTTC. Its translation is CASSVAVSGEGQETQYF.

This sequence joins TRBV7-9 and TRBJ2-2; D possibly corresponds to TRBD1 (5 bases). Germline CDR1 reads SEHNR; CDR2 reads FQNEAQ (reference sequence). V lost 4 bases and J 1 base, leaving 22 bases between the germline ends. The length of the CDR3 is 19 residues. The CDR3 DNA is TGTGCCAGCAGCTCCTACCTACCCATTGACAGCCAGAACACCGGGGAGCTGTTTTTT. This encodes CASSSYLPIDSQNTGELFF.

This chain connects TRBV12-3 or TRBV12-4 to TRBJ1-4, with D possibly being TRBD1 (5 bases). The V end lost 6 bases, the J end lost 8 bases, and 13 bases lay between the germline ends. The CDR3 is 13 amino acids. The CDR3 loop is CASSEQVEEKLFF. For the CDR3, the DNA is TGTGCCAGCAGCGAACAGGTTGAGGAAAAACTGTTTTTT.

The chain joins TRBV12-3 or TRBV12-4 to TRBJ1-2, with D perhaps TRBD1 (5 bases). This CDR3 is 13 amino acids long. V lost 4 bases and J lost 4, with 10 bases in between. The CDR3 region has the DNA TGTGCCAGCAGTTCGACAGACCGCTATGGCTACACCTTC. Translation gives CASSSTDRYGYTF.

The chain recombines TRBV2 with TRBJ1-3; 7 nucleotides agree with TRBD1. The CDR3 covers 15 residues. V gave up 4 bases and J gave up 2 bases; unmatched junction bases: 5. Germline loops: CDR1 SNHLY, CDR2 FYNNEI. CDR3 protein: CASSVGQAAGNTIYF. The CDR3 DNA reads TGTGCCAGCAGTGTTGGACAGGCAGCTGGAAACACCATATATTTT.

The chain is built from TRBV7-9 and TRBJ1-1; maybe TRBD1 (5 bases). Per the germline V gene, CDR1 is SEHNR and CDR2 is FQNEAQ (reference sequence). The CDR3 runs 14 residues. Trimming shortened V by 5 bases and J by 4 bases, and 14 bases separated the two germline ends. Written as DNA, the CDR3 is TGTGCCAGCAGCCAGCAGGGCCCCACCACTGAAGCTTTCTTT. Protein: CASSQQGPTTEAFF.

The chain combines TRBV6-5 with TRBJ2-1, with D perhaps matching TRBD1 (6 bases). The ends were cut back, 7 bases at V and 8 bases at J, with 21 bases in the middle. CDR1 and CDR2 (germline): MNHEY, SVGAGI. The CDR3 totals 15 residues. The CDR3 region has the DNA TGTGCCAGCATGACCTACGGCTACAGGGTTGATGAGCAGTTCTTC. Translating gives CASMTYGYRVDEQFF.

Here the CDR3 DNA reads TGTGCCAGCAGCGTAGCGGGACAGAACTATGGCTACACCTTC. Its translation: CASSVAGQNYGYTF. J is TRBJ1-2 and V is TRBV9, with 7 bases identical to TRBD1. The V and J ends lost 0 bases and 2 bases, in that order; junction bases with no gene match: 1. Germline V gives CDR1 SGDLS, CDR2 YYNGEE. The CDR3 loop spans 14 amino acids.

This clone has only a few counts. V is TRBV19 and J is TRBJ2-5; 10 nucleotides line up with TRBD2. V was clipped by 5 bases and J by 3 bases; unmatched bases: 12. The germline V gene encodes CDR1 LNHDA and CDR2 SQIVND (reference sequence). The CDR3 sequence is 17 residues long. CDR3: CASSAPRGAGGEETQYF. The CDR3 region has the DNA TGTGCCAGTAGTGCCCCCCGGGGAGCGGGGGGGGAAGAGACCCAGTACTTC.

The V and J genes are TRBV19 and TRBJ2-7; 7 bases fit TRBD2. The germline V gene has CDR1 LNHDA and CDR2 SQIVND (reference sequence). The CDR3 length is 15 residues. The ends lost 6 bases at V and 2 bases at J; junction bases unmatched: 10. The CDR3 region has the DNA TGTGCCAGTAGCTACCGGGAGGCGGGAGCCTACGAGCAGTACTTC. It specifies CASSYREAGAYEQYF.

The chain is built from TRBV5-1 and TRBJ2-7; 9 bases align to TRBD2. Per germline, CDR1 SGHRS and CDR2 YFSETQ. V dropped 0 bases and J dropped 1; count of bases not matched to a gene: 5. This CDR3 is built from 16 residues. In DNA form, the CDR3 reads TGCGCCAGCAGCTTGGCCTCTAGCGGGGTTTCCTACGAGCAGTACTTC. The encoded protein is CASSLASSGVSYEQYF.